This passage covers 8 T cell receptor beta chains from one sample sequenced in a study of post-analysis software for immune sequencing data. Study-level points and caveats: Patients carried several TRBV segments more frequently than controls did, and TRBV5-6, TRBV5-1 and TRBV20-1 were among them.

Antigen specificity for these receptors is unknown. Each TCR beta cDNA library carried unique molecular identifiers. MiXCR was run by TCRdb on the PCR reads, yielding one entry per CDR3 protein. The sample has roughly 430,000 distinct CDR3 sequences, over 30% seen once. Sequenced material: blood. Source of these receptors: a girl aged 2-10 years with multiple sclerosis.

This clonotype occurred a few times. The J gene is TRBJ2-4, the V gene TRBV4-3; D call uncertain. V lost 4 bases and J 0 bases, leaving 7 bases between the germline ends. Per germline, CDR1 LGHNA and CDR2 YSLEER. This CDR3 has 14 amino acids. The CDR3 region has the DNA TGCGCCAGCAGCCCGTCACTAGCCAAAAACATTCAGTACTTC. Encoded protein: CASSPSLAKNIQYF.

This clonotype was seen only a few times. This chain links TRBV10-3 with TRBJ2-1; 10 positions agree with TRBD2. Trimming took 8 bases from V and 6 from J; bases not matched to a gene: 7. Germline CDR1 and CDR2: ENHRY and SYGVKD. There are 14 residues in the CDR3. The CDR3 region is CAIGGASGSNEQFF. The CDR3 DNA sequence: TGTGCCATCGGGGGGGCTAGCGGGAGCAATGAGCAGTTCTTC.

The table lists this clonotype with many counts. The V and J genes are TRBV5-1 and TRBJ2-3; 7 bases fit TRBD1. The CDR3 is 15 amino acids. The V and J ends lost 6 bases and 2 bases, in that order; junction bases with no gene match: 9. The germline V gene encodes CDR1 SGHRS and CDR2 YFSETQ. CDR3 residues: CASTPDRSTTDTQYF. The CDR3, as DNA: TGCGCCAGCACCCCGGACAGGAGTACCACAGATACGCAGTATTTT.

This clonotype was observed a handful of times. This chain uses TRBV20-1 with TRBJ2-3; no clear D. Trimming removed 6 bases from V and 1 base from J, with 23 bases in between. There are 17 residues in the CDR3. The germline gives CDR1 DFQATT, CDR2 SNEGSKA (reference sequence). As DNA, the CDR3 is TGCAGTGCCGCGATTTCGGCGTCTCCCGTCCGCACAGATACGCAGTATTTT. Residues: CSAAISASPVRTDTQYF.

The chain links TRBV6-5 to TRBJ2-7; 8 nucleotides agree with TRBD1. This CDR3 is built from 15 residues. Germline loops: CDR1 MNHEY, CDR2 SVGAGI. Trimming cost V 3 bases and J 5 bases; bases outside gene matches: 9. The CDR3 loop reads CASSYLQGARDEQYF. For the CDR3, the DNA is TGTGCCAGCAGTTATTTGCAGGGGGCGCGGGACGAGCAGTACTTC.

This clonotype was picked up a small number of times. This CDR3 is CASSVDGGLGTEAFF. CDR3 in DNA: TGTGCCAGCAGCGTAGACGGGGGGCTGGGCACTGAAGCTTTCTTT. V and J are TRBV9 and TRBJ1-1, with D possibly matching TRBD1 (6 bases). V lost 0 bases and J lost 4, with 13 bases in between. Germline lookup yields CDR1 SGDLS and CDR2 YYNGEE. This CDR3 is built from 15 residues.

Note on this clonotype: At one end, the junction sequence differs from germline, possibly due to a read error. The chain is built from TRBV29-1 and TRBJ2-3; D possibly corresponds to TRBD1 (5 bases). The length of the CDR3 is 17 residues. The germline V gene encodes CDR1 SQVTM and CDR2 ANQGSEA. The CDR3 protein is CSVEDRTERQPTDMQYF. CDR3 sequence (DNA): TGCAGCGTTGAAGATCGAACCGAGAGACAGCCCACAGATATGCAGTATTTT.

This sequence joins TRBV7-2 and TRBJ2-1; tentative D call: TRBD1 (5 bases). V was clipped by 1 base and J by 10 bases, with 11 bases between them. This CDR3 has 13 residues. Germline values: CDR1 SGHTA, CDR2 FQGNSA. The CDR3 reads CASSLGRGAEQFF. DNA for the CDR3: TGTGCCAGCAGCTTAGGAAGGGGCGCGGAGCAGTTCTTC.